This entry is about one T cell receptor (beta chain). The data were obtained in a study of blood T cell repertoires in COVID-19. V lost 4 bases and J 6 bases, leaving 16 bases between the germline ends. Germline V gene lookup returns CDR1 SNHLY and CDR2 FYNNEI. This CDR3 is built from 14 residues. The table came from immunoSEQ multiplex PCR; TCRdb's copy has only in-frame clones and leaves some out. The sample consists of some 310,000 clones, around nine tenths of them appearing once. The origin of this receptor is a woman under 40 who had recovered from COVID-19. Source material: PBMCs or T cells enriched from blood (not recorded which). The chain combines TRBV2 with TRBJ2-7; possible D gene TRBD1, 5 bases. For the CDR3, the DNA is TGTGCCAGCAGTGTAAATCAGGGTTCGATCGAGCAGTACTTC. Translating it yields CASSVNQGSIEQYF.